A single sample gave rise to the 13 T cell receptor beta chains below, sequenced in a study of T-cell reconstitution after alpha-beta-depleted transplantation in children. Preparation of the TCRbeta library used unique molecular identifiers. Via MiXCR, TCRdb re-called the PCR reads, giving one row per CDR3 protein. The data show roughly 350,000 distinct CDR3 sequences, about a sixth seen once. The starting material was PBMCs, mostly from graft donor cells, obtained 360 days after TCRalphabeta/CD19-depleted stem cell transplant. The receptors shown here come from a male patient between 2 and 15 years old who had a stem cell transplant for acute lymphoblastic leukemia, so the T cells may come from the graft donor.

The chain couples TRBV3-1 to TRBJ2-6; the D gene could be TRBD1 or TRBD2 (6 bases each). Trimming removed 8 bases at V and 4 bases at J, with 15 bases between. The CDR3 is 15 amino acids. Germline loops: CDR1 LGHDT, CDR2 YNNKEL (reference sequence). CDR3 protein: CASRGQFSGANVLTF. DNA for the CDR3: TGTGCCAGCCGGGGGCAGTTTTCGGGGGCCAACGTCCTGACTTTC.

The gene calls are TRBV5-1 and TRBJ2-3; 8 nucleotides align to TRBD1. Germline V gene data show CDR1 as SGHRS and CDR2 as YFSETQ. V lost 5 bases, J lost 0 bases, and 5 bases stayed unmatched. The CDR3 has 15 residues. The DNA for the CDR3 is TGCGCCAGCAGGTCACAGGGGGATAGCACAGATACGCAGTATTTT. It yields the protein CASRSQGDSTDTQYF.

This sequence joins TRBV12-3 or TRBV12-4 and TRBJ2-5; TRBD2 aligns across 8 bases. The CDR3 sequence is 14 residues long. After removal of 5 bases from V and 5 bases from J, the junction contained 7 bases not matched to a gene. The CDR3 nucleotides read TGTGCCAGCAGTCCCTACGGGAGGGTGGAGACCCAGTACTTC. It translates to CASSPYGRVETQYF.

This clonotype was picked up many times. The rearrangement links TRBV12-3 or TRBV12-4 to TRBJ1-4, with D tentatively TRBD1 (5 bases). This CDR3 contains 17 residues. The V gene lost 1 base and the J gene lost 8 bases, with 20 bases spanning the gap. CDR3 coding DNA: TGTGCCAGCAGTTTAGAGGGGCTCCAGGTCCGGCGGGAAAAACTGTTTTTT. Translating it yields CASSLEGLQVRREKLFF.

The rearrangement links TRBV4-1 to TRBJ2-7; 8 positions agree with TRBD2. V shed 0 bases and J 5 bases; nucleotides not matched to a gene: 6. The CDR3 runs 15 residues. CDR1 is MGHRA, CDR2 YSYEKL, per germline. The CDR3 region has the DNA TGCGCCAGCAGCCAAGAACAGCGGGAGCCCAACGAGCAGTACTTC. This translates into CASSQEQREPNEQYF.

In its sample, this clonotype was seen a few times. V gene TRBV10-2 combines with J gene TRBJ2-3; 9 bases match TRBD2. V shed 11 bases and J 2 bases; nucleotides not matched to a gene: 11. CDR1 WSHSY and CDR2 SAAADI come from the germline V gene. This CDR3 is 15 amino acids long. CDR3 in amino acids: CAPRVRTSATDTQYF. The CDR3 DNA sequence: TGCGCCCCCAGGGTTAGGACTAGCGCCACAGATACGCAGTATTTT.

This clonotype showed up just a few times. The J gene is TRBJ2-5, the V gene TRBV25-1; D not resolved. Germline CDR1 reads MGHDK; CDR2 reads SYGVNS. This CDR3 comprises 14 residues. Trimming stripped 4 bases from V and 1 base from J, with 10 bases between. CDR3 residues: CASSAQQSQETQYF. The CDR3 region has the DNA TGTGCCAGCAGTGCCCAGCAGAGCCAAGAGACCCAGTACTTC.

Here the CDR3 DNA reads TGTGCCAGCAGCTTAAGCCCGTCCAACACTGAAGCTTTCTTT. Translated, it gives CASSLSPSNTEAFF. This chain links TRBV7-2 with TRBJ1-1; D remains ambiguous. Germline CDR1 and CDR2: SGHTA and FQGNSA. This CDR3 contains 14 residues. With 2 bases removed from V and 2 bases from J, the gap between germline ends came to 9 bases.

In its sample, this clonotype was seen many times. V is TRBV11-2 and J is TRBJ2-3; D remains unclear. The germline CDR1 and CDR2 sequences are SGHAT and FQNNGV. Deletions cut 2 bases from V and 1 base from J, with 7 bases between. The CDR3 consists of 14 residues. The CDR3 is CASSLFEGTDTQYF. The DNA of the CDR3 is TGTGCCAGCAGCTTATTCGAGGGCACAGATACGCAGTATTTT.

The sample holds a few counts of this clonotype. CDR3 DNA sequence: TGCGCCAGCAGCCTCCTGCGGCTAGCGTCCTACGAGCAGTACTTC. Its translation is CASSLLRLASYEQYF. This chain joins TRBV4-1 and TRBJ2-7, with D possibly TRBD2 on 6 matching bases. CDR1 is MGHRA, CDR2 YSYEKL, per germline. This CDR3 has 15 residues. Trimming cost V 4 bases and J 1 base, with 14 bases left between them.

The V call is TRBV12-3 or TRBV12-4, the J call TRBJ2-2, with D maybe TRBD1 (5 bases). The CDR3 extends over 21 amino acids. V lost 0 bases and J 3 bases, leaving 26 bases between the germline ends. The CDR3 loop reads CASSLAVYRPKIDLYTGELFF. CDR3 nucleotides: TGTGCCAGCAGTTTAGCGGTGTACAGGCCAAAGATTGACCTGTACACCGGGGAGCTGTTTTTT.

In its sample, this clonotype was seen a few times. This chain connects TRBV20-1 to TRBJ2-7, with D unclear. CDR3 length equals 12 residues. V gave up 1 base and J gave up 2 bases, with 6 bases separating them. Per the germline V gene, CDR1 is DFQATT and CDR2 is SNEGSKA (reference sequence). The CDR3: CSARGVTYEQYF. CDR3 in DNA: TGCAGTGCTAGAGGGGTGACCTACGAGCAGTACTTC.

The chain combines TRBV11-2 with TRBJ2-2; D gene uncertain. Germline V CDR1 and CDR2: SGHAT, FQNNGV. There are 15 residues in the CDR3. V was pared by 2 bases and J by 5 bases, with 12 bases between. CDR3 amino acids: CASSLSGSSTGELFF. The CDR3 coding sequence is TGTGCCAGCAGCTTATCGGGTAGCAGTACCGGGGAGCTGTTTTTT.